The source of this TCR beta chain is a study of T cell responses to AZD1222 COVID-19 vaccine. Points from the study as a whole: The reported proportion of spike-specific TCRs targeting unmutated variant regions was nearly half. Distributed over spike, vaccine-associated CD4 TCRs predominated at 160-218 and 743-854.

The germline gives CDR1 SGHRS, CDR2 YFSETQ. V gave up 0 bases and J gave up 4 bases, with 9 bases separating them. The CDR3 has 14 amino acids. Points on this clone: Antigen unknown.

The table came from immunoSEQ multiplex PCR; TCRdb's copy has only in-frame clones and leaves some out. In the table there are approximately 150,000 clones, 85% to 95% of which are singletons. The chain couples TRBV5-1 to TRBJ2-3; D is unclear. The sample was peripheral blood, taken on day 0 of AZD1222 vaccination. The receptor was derived from an adult in good health. The CDR3 nucleotides read TGCGCCAGCAGCTTGGAAGGGTTTGCAGATACGCAGTATTTT. Protein product: CASSLEGFADTQYF.